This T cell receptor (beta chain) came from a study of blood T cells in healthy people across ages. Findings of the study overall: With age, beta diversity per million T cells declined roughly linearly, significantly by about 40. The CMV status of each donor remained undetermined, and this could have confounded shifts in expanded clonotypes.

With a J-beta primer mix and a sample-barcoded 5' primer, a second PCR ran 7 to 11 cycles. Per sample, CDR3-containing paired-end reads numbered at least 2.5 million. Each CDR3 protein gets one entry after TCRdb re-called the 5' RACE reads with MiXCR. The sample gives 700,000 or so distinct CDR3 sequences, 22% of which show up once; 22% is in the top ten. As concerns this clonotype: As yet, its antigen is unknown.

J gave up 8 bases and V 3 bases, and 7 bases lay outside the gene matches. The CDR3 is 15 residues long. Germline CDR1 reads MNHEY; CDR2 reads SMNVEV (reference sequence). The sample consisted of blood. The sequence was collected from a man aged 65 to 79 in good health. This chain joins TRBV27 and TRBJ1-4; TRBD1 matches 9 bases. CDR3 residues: CASSFGGTGREKLFF. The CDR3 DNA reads TGTGCCAGCAGTTTTGGCGGGACAGGGAGAGAAAAACTGTTTTTT.